These T cell receptor beta chains were read from a single sample in a study of T cell responses to AZD1222 COVID-19 vaccine. Method: immunoSEQ multiplex PCR; TCRdb's copy keeps in-frame clones and lacks some. The sample has 150,000 to 200,000 clones, 94% seen once. Sequences were derived from peripheral blood, sampled 28 days after the second AZD1222 dose. These receptors all stem from an adult who received the AZD1222 COVID-19 vaccine. Both conserved end residues are part of each CDR3.

len	v_gene	j_gene	CDR3aa
17	TRBV28	TRBJ1-2	CASSLSPTTGGGYGYTF
12	TRBV7-2	TRBJ1-5	CASSNGYQPQHF
12	TRBV6-5	TRBJ2-1	CASRSSYNEQFF
16	TRBV6-2/TRBV6-3	TRBJ2-7	CASSYPLAGGMYEQYF
16	TRBV14	TRBJ2-7	CASSQGSLGGPDEQYF
13	TRBV6-5	TRBJ2-2	CASRTGRTGELFF
16	TRBV2	TRBJ1-5	CASSAGSRYYNQPQHF
16	TRBV4-2	TRBJ2-7	CASSLGGTSGSYEQYF
15	TRBV28	TRBJ1-5	CASSSRGGVGQPQHF
11	TRBV28	TRBJ2-1	CASAPGREQFF